Listed here are 25 T cell receptor beta chains from one sample, sequenced in a study of relationships among human T cell subsets. The T cell receptor alpha and beta CDR3 regions were amplified from mRNA by semiquantitative ARM-PCR. Tagged nested gene-specific primers were used first, then communal superprimers amplified exponentially. TCRdb reanalysed the multiplex PCR reads using MiXCR and keeps one entry per CDR3 protein. The table has 2,000 to 2,500 distinct CDR3 sequences, roughly 37% seen once. The sample consisted of activated T cells sorted from blood. Subset in this sample: CD45RA-RO-CD69+ activated T cells. Every receptor here comes from a middle-aged man in good health.

The sample holds a few counts of this clonotype. The V call is TRBV11-2, the J call TRBJ2-2; D is unclear. V was clipped by 5 bases and J by 4 bases, with 8 bases between them. Germline CDR1 is SGHAT and CDR2 is FQNNGV. This CDR3 is built from 13 residues. The CDR3 spells CASSTQGTGELFF. The CDR3 region has the DNA TGTGCCAGCAGCACCCAAGGCACCGGGGAGCTGTTTTTT. Looking up the rest from reference TRBV11-2 and TRBJ2-2 gives the full variable domain: EAGVAQSPRYKIIEKRQSVAFWCNPISGHATLYWYQQILGQGPKLLIQFQNNGVVDDSQLPKDRFSAERLKGVDSTLKIQPAKLEDSAVYLCASSTQGTGELFFGEGSRLTVL.

This clonotype was seen a few times. J is TRBJ2-1 and V is TRBV12-3 or TRBV12-4, with D uncertain. The CDR3 contains 14 residues. V dropped 6 bases and J dropped 9 bases, with 18 bases sitting between them. The CDR3 DNA sequence: TGTGCCAGCAGATTCACCGGGCCGCGCACTGAGCAGTTCTTC. Residues: CASRFTGPRTEQFF.

To note about this clonotype: The CDR3 does not end in the conserved phenylalanine or tryptophan, so this is likely a read error. CDR3 sequence reads: CASSLEGSYEQYS. CDR3 DNA: TGCGCCAGCAGCTTGGAGGGTTCCTACGAGCAGTACTCC. The V call is TRBV5-1, the J call TRBJ2-7; D ambiguous. The CDR3 has 13 amino acids. V was trimmed by 0 bases and J by 1 base, leaving 5 bases between them. CDR1 and CDR2 from the germline V gene are SGHRS and YFSETQ.

The chain employs TRBV11-2 and TRBJ2-2, with 7 bases lining up with TRBD2. The trim removed 3 bases at V and 2 bases at J, leaving 6 bases unmatched. Per the germline V gene, CDR1 is SGHAT and CDR2 is FQNNGV. The CDR3 sequence is 16 residues long. DNA for the CDR3: TGTGCCAGCAGCTTGTCTAGCGGAGACAACACCGGGGAGCTGTTTTTT. Its protein product is CASSLSSGDNTGELFF.

The gene calls are TRBV5-1 and TRBJ2-7, with TRBD2 matching over 11 bases. Per the germline V gene, CDR1 is SGHRS and CDR2 is YFSETQ. This CDR3 spans 15 amino acids. With 4 bases clipped from V and 7 bases from J, the junction kept 10 bases outside the gene matches. The CDR3 DNA reads as TGCGCCAGCAGCACCTTAGCGGGGGGGCCAAAGGAGCAGTACTTC. Its protein is CASSTLAGGPKEQYF.

This clonotype was seen only a few times. CDR3 in DNA: TGTGCCAGCAGCCAAGATCTTAGGAGCACAGGGAGGAACTCCTACGAGCAGTACTTC. The encoded protein is CASSQDLRSTGRNSYEQYF. The rearrangement joins TRBV14 to TRBJ2-7; D may match TRBD1 or TRBD2 (6 bases each). V lost 0 bases and J 0 bases, leaving 21 bases between the germline ends. The CDR3 length is 19 residues. The germline gives CDR1 SGHDN, CDR2 FVKESK.

This clonotype was seen only once. The J gene is TRBJ2-5, the V gene TRBV4-1; a weak D match, TRBD1 (5 bases). CDR1 MGHRA and CDR2 YSYEKL come from the germline V gene. The CDR3 runs 15 residues. V lost 6 bases and J 4 bases, leaving 18 bases between the germline ends. The CDR3 sequence: CASRDTDAPGETQYF. The CDR3 DNA reads TGCGCCAGCAGGGACACGGACGCGCCGGGAGAGACCCAGTACTTC.

This clonotype has a handful of counts. The V gene is TRBV25-1, the J gene TRBJ1-2; D possibly corresponds to TRBD1 (5 bases). V was cut by 5 bases and J by 8 bases, with 15 bases left in between. The CDR3 is made up of 13 amino acids. Germline loops: CDR1 MGHDK, CDR2 SYGVNS. CDR3 sequence: CASSPRVGGGYTF. The CDR3 DNA is TGTGCCAGCAGTCCGCGGGTGGGGGGAGGCTACACCTTC.

On this clonotype itself: An end of the junction does not agree with germline; a read error may underlie this. J is TRBJ2-3 and V is TRBV5-4; TRBD1 matches 7 bases. This CDR3 contains 15 residues. CDR1 is SGHNT and CDR2 is YYREEE in the germline V gene (reference sequence). The CDR3 sequence: CASSSGQLGTDAQYF. The CDR3, as DNA: TGCGCCAGCAGCTCGGGACAGTTGGGCACAGATGCGCAGTATTTT.

V gene TRBV2 combines with J gene TRBJ2-1, with D unclear. V lost 9 bases to trimming and J lost 8 bases, with 20 bases between them. The CDR3 has 14 residues. Looked up from germline, CDR1 is SNHLY and CDR2 is FYNNEI. CDR3 nucleotide sequence: TGTGCCAGTGCCCGGGCCTTCTATTGGGATGAGCAGTTCTTC. This codes for CASARAFYWDEQFF.

The chain links TRBV30 to TRBJ1-1; the D is unclear. Germline loops: CDR1 GTSNPN, CDR2 SVGIG (reference sequence). The germline V and J ends were trimmed by 2 bases and 8 bases, with 9 bases remaining between them. The CDR3 is 11 amino acids. CDR3 loop: CAWSRRSEAFF. The CDR3 DNA follows: TGTGCCTGGAGTAGAAGGTCAGAAGCTTTCTTT.

This clonotype turned up a few times. The chain employs TRBV11-2 and TRBJ2-2; D perhaps matches TRBD2 (5 bases). The CDR3 covers 15 residues. Germline V gene lookup returns CDR1 SGHAT and CDR2 FQNNGV. V was pared by 1 base and J by 2 bases, with 8 bases between. The CDR3 DNA reads as TGTGCCAGCAGCTTAGGCAGCGGCAACACCGGGGAGCTGTTTTTT. Translated, it gives CASSLGSGNTGELFF.

A remark on this clonotype: As the CDR3 is not closed by the conserved phenylalanine or tryptophan, this likely results from a read error. The V call is TRBV5-5, the J call TRBJ2-7, with D tentatively TRBD1 (6 bases). In germline, CDR1 is SGHKS, CDR2 YYEKEE (reference sequence). V was pared by 5 bases and J by 1 base, with 16 bases between. The CDR3 runs to 15 residues. The DNA for the CDR3 is TGTGCCAGCAGAGGGGTGCGGCAGGGGTCCTACGAGCAGTACCTC. Translated: CASRGVRQGSYEQYL.

This clonotype was picked up a small number of times. The rearrangement uses TRBV29-1 and TRBJ2-3, with 9 bases aligning to TRBD2. Germline V gene lookup returns CDR1 SQVTM and CDR2 ANQGSEA. The V segment lost 3 bases and the J segment 5 bases; nucleotides outside the gene matches: 6. The CDR3 runs to 14 residues. The CDR3 region has the DNA TGCAGCGTTGATGATAGCGGGGGAGGAGATACGCAGTATTTT. This gives the protein CSVDDSGGGDTQYF.

With respect to this clonotype: The final CDR3 position lacks the conserved phenylalanine or tryptophan, pointing to a likely read error. The chain joins TRBV11-2 to TRBJ1-2, with TRBD1 matching over 8 bases. V was pared by 6 bases and J by 10 bases, with 10 bases of the junction left unmatched. The CDR3 covers 13 residues. CDR1 SGHAT and CDR2 FQNNGV come from the germline V gene. The CDR3 coding sequence is TGTGCCAGCAGTCCAGGGGGCCATCTCGACTACACCTTA. Protein product: CASSPGGHLDYTL.

This clonotype was recorded a few times. The V gene is TRBV11-2, the J gene TRBJ1-3; tentatively, D is TRBD1 (5 bases). Trimming stripped 2 bases from V and 8 bases from J, with 10 bases between. In germline, CDR1 is SGHAT, CDR2 FQNNGV. The CDR3 loop spans 13 amino acids. The CDR3 nucleotides read TGTGCCAGCAGCTTAAACAGGCGGGACACCATATATTTT. It specifies CASSLNRRDTIYF.

This clonotype was picked up a small number of times. The chain has TRBV6-5 and TRBJ2-1; TRBD1 matches 7 bases. The germline V gene has CDR1 MNHEY and CDR2 SVGAGI. With 2 bases clipped from V and 0 bases from J, the junction kept 10 bases outside the gene matches. The CDR3 contains 18 residues. CDR3 coding DNA: TGTGCCAGCAGTTACATAAACAGGGGAAAGAGCTCCTACAATGAGCAGTTCTTC. Residues: CASSYINRGKSSYNEQFF.

The chain uses TRBV6-5 and TRBJ1-3; 8 positions match TRBD1. There are 15 residues in the CDR3. CDR1 is MNHEY and CDR2 is SVGAGI in the germline V gene. V lost 10 bases and J lost 4; bases outside the gene matches: 12. The CDR3 DNA follows: TGTGCCACCTCCGGGACAGGCTATGGAGGAAACACCATATATTTT. Its translation: CATSGTGYGGNTIYF.

This clonotype was counted between two and nine times. The chain uses TRBV28 and TRBJ1-1; 9 positions agree with TRBD1. Germline CDR1 is MDHEN and CDR2 is SYDVKM. The CDR3 sequence is 12 residues long. V was clipped by 7 bases and J by 9 bases; unmatched bases: 6. CDR3 nucleotides: TGTGCCAGCATCAGGGGACAGGGTAAAGCTTTCTTT. This sequence encodes CASIRGQGKAFF.

The chain couples TRBV14 to TRBJ2-5; D remains ambiguous. The V end lost 2 bases, the J end lost 0 bases, and 7 bases lay between the germline ends. This CDR3 region has 14 residues. The germline V gene encodes CDR1 SGHDN and CDR2 FVKESK. In DNA form, the CDR3 reads TGTGCCAGCAGCCAAAGACGCGACCAAGAGACCCAGTACTTC. This encodes CASSQRRDQETQYF.

The chain uses TRBV6-1 and TRBJ2-7; no clear D gene. From germline, CDR1 is MNHNS and CDR2 SASEGT. V dropped 4 bases and J dropped 0 bases, with 13 bases sitting between them. This CDR3 is 15 amino acids long. CDR3 DNA: TGTGCCAGCAGTGCCCCCGGCAGAAGCTCCTACGAGCAGTACTTC. Translation: CASSAPGRSSYEQYF.

This clonotype is medium-sized. CDR3 region: CAEGQGRSYNEQFF. CDR3 in DNA: TGTGCCGAGGGGCAGGGACGGTCCTACAATGAGCAGTTCTTC. The rearrangement uses TRBV11-3 and TRBJ2-1; D may correspond to TRBD1 or TRBD2 (5 bases each). Germline lookup yields CDR1 SGHNT and CDR2 YENEEA. This CDR3 comprises 14 residues. V lost 11 bases and J 1 base, leaving 15 bases between the germline ends.

In its sample, this clonotype was seen a few times. V and J are TRBV4-1 and TRBJ2-3, with D perhaps TRBD2 (6 bases). The CDR3 length is 11 residues. The V end lost 7 bases, the J end lost 6 bases, and 8 bases lay between the germline ends. Germline V gene lookup returns CDR1 MGHRA and CDR2 YSYEKL. For the CDR3, the DNA is TGCGCCAGCAACGGGGGTGATACGCAGTATTTT. Translated, it gives CASNGGDTQYF.

Comment on this clonotype: Since a much larger clone is just one base distant, this may be a read error. CDR3 region: CSVENGLGYKQYF. The CDR3 coding sequence is TGCAGCGTTGAGAACGGGCTCGGCTACAAGCAGTACTTC. The gene calls are TRBV29-1 and TRBJ2-7, with D hard to call. Germline V CDR1 and CDR2: SQVTM, ANQGSEA. CDR3 length: 13 residues.

This rearrangement joins TRBV5-1 to TRBJ2-7; D is tentatively TRBD1 or TRBD2 (5 bases each). Germline V gene lookup returns CDR1 SGHRS and CDR2 YFSETQ. The CDR3 length is 13 residues. The V end was cut by 4 bases, the J end by 3 bases, with 11 bases between. As DNA, the CDR3 is TGCGCCAGCAGCGGATTGAGGGGCTACGAGCAGTACTTC. Protein product: CASSGLRGYEQYF.